Each of the 2 T cell receptor beta chains below was sequenced from the same sample in a study of cytomegalovirus exposure and HLA in healthy donors. Primers: 60 Vbeta forward and 13 Jbeta reverse. This table comes from immunoSEQ multiplex PCR, and its TCRdb copy is limited to in-frame clones, with some not included. Seen here are around 190,000 clones, around 90% observed once, and the top ten hold roughly 0.98%. Sequencing input: PBMCs. The receptors were gathered from a boy aged 2-15 years in good health and CMV-seronegative.

Here the CDR3 reads CASSLGTGGNQPQHF. The CDR3 region has the DNA TGTGCCAGCAGCCTGGGGACGGGGGGCAATCAGCCCCAGCATTTT. The chain joins TRBV5-4 to TRBJ1-5, with D possibly being TRBD1 (5 bases). The CDR3 covers 15 residues. Trimming left V 4 bases short and J 2 bases short, with 13 bases between. CDR1 and CDR2 from the germline V gene are SGHNT and YYREEE (reference sequence).

The chain employs TRBV5-8 and TRBJ2-1; D is unclear. Germline assignment: CDR1 SGHTS and CDR2 YDEGEE. Trimming removed 2 bases from V and 0 bases from J, with 12 bases in between. The CDR3 has 16 amino acids. The CDR3 sequence is CASSLIPSPSYNEQFF. CDR3 in DNA: TGTGCCAGCAGCTTAATCCCATCCCCCTCCTACAATGAGCAGTTCTTC.